This entry lists 13 T cell receptor beta chains sequenced from one sample in a study of blood T cell repertoires in COVID-19. TCRdb keeps only in-frame clones here, not all; method: immunoSEQ multiplex PCR. The profile covers about 220,000 clones, with 85% appearing a single time and 2% to 3% taken by the ten largest. Material for sequencing was peripheral blood. The receptors come from a woman aged 70-85 years with COVID-19, enrolled during active disease.

This chain's CDR3 is CAWSGTVMNTEAFF. In nucleotides, the CDR3 is TGTGCCTGGAGTGGGACAGTAATGAACACTGAAGCTTTCTTT. The gene calls are TRBV30 and TRBJ1-1, with D possibly being TRBD1 (6 bases). In germline, CDR1 is GTSNPN, CDR2 SVGIG (reference sequence). This CDR3 spans 14 amino acids. Trimming removed 1 base from V and 0 bases from J, with 9 bases in between.

This clone has just one count. This chain joins TRBV11-2 and TRBJ1-2, with D perhaps matching TRBD1 (5 bases). CDR1 and CDR2 (germline): SGHAT, FQNNGV. The CDR3 runs to 12 residues. Trimming took 7 bases from V and 4 from J, leaving 10 bases between them. This CDR3 reads CASKATGYGYTF. The CDR3 DNA sequence: TGTGCCAGCAAGGCCACAGGCTATGGCTACACCTTC. Combining the CDR3 with reference TRBV11-2 and TRBJ1-2 gives the whole variable domain EAGVAQSPRYKIIEKRQSVAFWCNPISGHATLYWYQQILGQGPKLLIQFQNNGVVDDSQLPKDRFSAERLKGVDSTLKIQPAKLEDSAVYLCASKATGYGYTFGSGTRLTVV.

The chain employs TRBV12-3 or TRBV12-4 and TRBJ1-1; D is undetermined. Trimming took 1 base from V and 6 from J, leaving 9 bases between them. The CDR3 totals 13 residues. The DNA for the CDR3 is TGTGCCAGCAGTTTAGACACGGGGTCTGAAGCTTTCTTT. Encoded protein: CASSLDTGSEAFF.

The V and J genes are TRBV7-2 and TRBJ2-7, with 10 bases aligning to TRBD2. The germline V gene has CDR1 SGHTA and CDR2 FQGNSA. Losses at the gene ends were 3 bases for V and 6 bases for J; bases not matched to a gene: 5. CDR3 length equals 14 residues. The CDR3 DNA follows: TGTGCCAGCAGCTTCCTAGCGGGAGATGGCGAGCAGTACTTC. Translated: CASSFLAGDGEQYF.

This clone has a single count. The rearrangement joins TRBV30 to TRBJ1-1; TRBD1 aligns across 7 bases. Trimming at V came to 5 bases and at J to 11 bases, leaving 14 bases not matched to a gene. Germline V gene sequence: CDR1 GTSNPN, CDR2 SVGIG (reference sequence). The CDR3 is 13 amino acids. CDR3: CAWARNRGHGAFF. In nucleotides, the CDR3 is TGTGCCTGGGCGCGGAACAGGGGCCACGGGGCTTTCTTT.

The chain recombines TRBV10-1 with TRBJ1-2; perhaps TRBD1 as D (5 bases). V was clipped by 6 bases and J by 6 bases, with 23 bases between them. CDR3 length: 16 residues. The germline gives CDR1 WNHNN, CDR2 SYGVQD (reference sequence). CDR3 sequence: CASSASPTGLGDGYTF. Written as DNA, the CDR3 is TGCGCCAGCAGCGCCTCCCCTACAGGATTAGGGGATGGCTACACCTTC.

The chain recombines TRBV5-5 with TRBJ1-2, with 9 bases that match TRBD1. V lost 4 bases, J lost 1 base, and 5 bases stayed unmatched. Germline CDR1 SGHKS, CDR2 YYEKEE (reference sequence). The CDR3 sequence is 15 residues long. Written as DNA, the CDR3 is TGTGCCAGCAGCCGACCGGGACAGGGTAACTATGGCTACACCTTC. This codes for CASSRPGQGNYGYTF. The whole variable domain, remainder taken from reference TRBV5-5 and TRBJ1-2, is DAGVTQSPTHLIKTRGQQVTLRCSPISGHKSVSWYQQVLGQGPQFIFQYYEKEERGRGNFPDRFSARQFPNYSSELNVNALLLGDSALYLCASSRPGQGNYGYTFGSGTRLTVV.

The rearrangement joins TRBV29-1 to TRBJ2-7; TRBD2 matches 10 bases. Germline CDR1 reads SQVTM; CDR2 reads ANQGSEA. V lost 7 bases, J lost 5 bases, and 14 bases stayed unmatched. The CDR3 is 15 residues long. CDR3 in amino acids: CSALSRSGRPDEQYF. CDR3 nucleotide sequence: TGCAGCGCCCTTTCCCGTAGCGGGAGGCCGGACGAGCAGTACTTC.

V gene TRBV5-5 combines with J gene TRBJ1-1, with TRBD1 matching 8 bases. This CDR3 comprises 14 residues. The J segment lost 4 bases and the V segment lost 3 bases, leaving 5 bases of the junction unmatched. The germline CDR1 and CDR2 sequences are SGHKS and YYEKEE (reference sequence). This chain's CDR3 is CASSWTGSGTEAFF. CDR3 sequence (DNA): TGTGCCAGCAGCTGGACAGGGAGCGGCACTGAAGCTTTCTTT.

V usage is TRBV9 and J usage is TRBJ2-6, with 7 bases matching TRBD1. With V trimmed by 3 bases and J by 0 bases, 6 bases remained unmatched. Germline V gene data show CDR1 as SGDLS and CDR2 as YYNGEE. There are 17 residues in the CDR3. CDR3 loop: CASSAGTVRSGANVLTF. In nucleotides, the CDR3 is TGTGCCAGCAGCGCCGGGACAGTCCGCTCTGGGGCCAACGTCCTGACTTTC.

This chain links TRBV2 with TRBJ2-2; D might be TRBD1 (6 bases). Germline CDR1 is SNHLY and CDR2 is FYNNEI. The CDR3 extends over 15 amino acids. V lost 3 bases and J 4 bases, leaving 12 bases between the germline ends. The CDR3 loop is CASSENRVSTGELFF. The DNA for the CDR3 is TGTGCCAGCAGTGAGAACAGGGTATCCACCGGGGAGCTGTTTTTT.

The gene calls are TRBV5-1 and TRBJ2-1; D may be TRBD1 (6 bases). There are 17 residues in the CDR3. Germline V CDR1 and CDR2: SGHRS, YFSETQ. V dropped 0 bases and J dropped 4 bases, with 17 bases sitting between them. CDR3 nucleotides: TGCGCCAGCAGCTTGGCCGTAGGGCAGGGGACGTACAATGAGCAGTTCTTC. It codes for CASSLAVGQGTYNEQFF.

The chain is built from TRBV18 and TRBJ1-1, with 7 bases identical to TRBD1. The trim removed 8 bases at V and 5 bases at J, leaving 11 bases unmatched. This CDR3 has 14 amino acids. Germline loops: CDR1 KGHSH, CDR2 LQKENI. The CDR3, as DNA: TGTGCCAGCGCCCCGAGGAGGGACAGTACTGAAGCTTTCTTT. It specifies CASAPRRDSTEAFF.